One and the same sample provided the 21 T cell receptor beta chains below, sequenced in a study of cytomegalovirus exposure and HLA in healthy donors. Measured with immunoSEQ multiplex PCR; TCRdb has only the in-frame clones, and not every one. This sample carries about 73,000 clones, approximately 94% of them seen once, and the ten largest clones take approximately 1%. Sample: PBMCs. The receptors were sampled from a woman aged 18-29 years in good health and CMV-seronegative.

The chain joins TRBV23-1 to TRBJ2-2; D not certain. TRBV23-1 is flagged as an ORF with uncertain function. V shed 4 bases and J shed 0 bases, with 3 bases lying between them. The CDR3 is 13 residues long. The CDR3 region has the DNA TGCGCCAGCAGTCCTCCGAACACCGGGGAGCTGTTTTTT. Its protein product is CASSPPNTGELFF.

The chain recombines TRBV9 with TRBJ1-1; tentative D call: TRBD1 (6 bases). V was trimmed by 1 base and J by 0 bases, leaving 16 bases between them. Germline CDR1 is SGDLS and CDR2 is YYNGEE. The CDR3 totals 17 residues. In DNA, the CDR3 is TGTGCCAGCAGCGTATCTACAGGGATTGGCATGAACACTGAAGCTTTCTTT. Translating it yields CASSVSTGIGMNTEAFF.

The genes are TRBV27 and TRBJ2-3; tentatively, D is TRBD2 (6 bases). Trimming cost V 0 bases and J 0 bases, with 7 bases left between them. The CDR3 runs to 15 residues. Germline loops: CDR1 MNHEY, CDR2 SMNVEV (reference sequence). CDR3 sequence: CASSLSLASTDTQYF. DNA of the CDR3: TGTGCCAGCAGTTTATCCCTAGCGAGCACAGATACGCAGTATTTT.

This chain links TRBV10-3 with TRBJ1-6; TRBD1 might be the D (6 bases). V was shortened by 6 bases and J by 9 bases, with 9 bases between the two germline ends. The CDR3 sequence is 12 residues long. Germline CDR1 and CDR2: ENHRY and SYGVKD. CDR3 coding DNA: TGTGCCATCAGCCCAGGGGCTTCACCCCTCCACTTT. This codes for CAISPGASPLHF.

This chain uses TRBV10-3 with TRBJ2-7; a weak D match, TRBD1 (6 bases). CDR1 and CDR2 (germline): ENHRY, SYGVKD. Trimming cost V 2 bases and J 3 bases, with 14 bases left between them. The CDR3 runs 15 residues. CDR3 sequence: CAISEAQGRGYEQYF. The CDR3 bases are TGTGCCATCAGTGAGGCACAGGGACGGGGCTACGAGCAGTACTTC.

The gene calls are TRBV11-3 and TRBJ1-1, with D maybe TRBD1 (6 bases). This CDR3 has 14 residues. CDR1 and CDR2 (germline): SGHNT, YENEEA. The V and J ends lost 1 base and 1 base respectively, with 7 bases between them. CDR3 bases: TGTGCCAGCAGCTTAGCAGGGGCGAACACTGAAGCTTTCTTT. Protein sequence: CASSLAGANTEAFF. Full variable domain (missing parts from reference TRBV11-3 and TRBJ1-1): EAGVVQSPRYKIIEKKQPVAFWCNPISGHNTLYWYLQNLGQGPELLIRYENEEAVDDSQLPKDRFSAERLKGVDSTLKIQPAELGDSAVYLCASSLAGANTEAFFGQGTRLTVV.

The chain combines TRBV11-2 with TRBJ1-3, with D uncertain. Looked up from germline, CDR1 is SGHAT and CDR2 is FQNNGV. Trimming cost V 4 bases and J 4 bases, with 14 bases left between them. The CDR3 totals 15 residues. The CDR3 loop is CASSSLRGFGNTIYF. The CDR3 DNA reads as TGTGCCAGCAGCTCACTAAGAGGATTCGGAAACACCATATATTTT.

The DNA of the CDR3 is TGTGCCAGCAGCTTAGGTTCCCCTTTCAATGAGCAGTTCTTC. Translation gives CASSLGSPFNEQFF. This sequence joins TRBV7-6 and TRBJ2-1, with unresolved D. The CDR3 is 14 residues long. The germline gives CDR1 SGHVS, CDR2 FNYEAQ. V was clipped by 1 base and J by 6 bases, with 10 bases between them.

This clone showed up just once. The chain joins TRBV25-1 to TRBJ2-6; 7 nucleotides line up with TRBD1. This CDR3 comprises 18 residues. V shed 2 bases and J 6 bases; nucleotides not matched to a gene: 13. Germline values: CDR1 MGHDK, CDR2 SYGVNS. The CDR3 protein is CASSELGTVGLEANVLTF. CDR3 DNA sequence: TGTGCCAGCAGTGAACTCGGGACAGTAGGATTGGAGGCCAACGTCCTGACTTTC.

V gene TRBV18 combines with J gene TRBJ1-3; 7 nucleotides line up with TRBD1. This CDR3 region has 16 residues. Germline V gene lookup returns CDR1 KGHSH and CDR2 LQKENI. After removal of 3 bases from V and 2 bases from J, the junction contained 7 bases not matched to a gene. CDR3 DNA: TGTGCCAGCTCACCGGGACAGCCCCTGACTGGAAACACCATATATTTT. Translated, it gives CASSPGQPLTGNTIYF.

The V call is TRBV5-4, the J call TRBJ2-4, with D possibly being TRBD1 (6 bases). CDR1 is SGHNT, CDR2 YYREEE, per germline (reference sequence). V was pared by 4 bases and J by 0 bases, with 14 bases between. The CDR3 is made up of 16 amino acids. CDR3 sequence: CASSTRQVLAKNIQYF. Written as DNA, the CDR3 is TGTGCCAGCAGCACTCGACAGGTCCTAGCCAAAAACATTCAGTACTTC.

The chain employs TRBV7-9 and TRBJ2-7, with D possibly being TRBD1 (5 bases). This CDR3 has 14 amino acids. V was clipped by 1 base and J by 1 base, with 8 bases between them. Germline V gene data show CDR1 as SEHNR and CDR2 as FQNEAQ (reference sequence). Written as DNA, the CDR3 is TGTGCCAGCAGCTTAGACGGACATTCCTACGAGCAGTACTTC. Translating gives CASSLDGHSYEQYF.

V and J are TRBV10-2 and TRBJ2-1; 8 bases map to TRBD2. V trimming: 1 base; J trimming: 6 bases; junction bases outside the gene matches: 2. The germline CDR1 and CDR2 sequences are WSHSY and SAAADI. This CDR3 spans 14 amino acids. The CDR3 region is CASSEWLAGNEQFF. Written as DNA, the CDR3 is TGCGCCAGCAGTGAGTGGCTAGCGGGCAATGAGCAGTTCTTC.

The V gene is TRBV30, the J gene TRBJ2-3; 9 bases are shared with TRBD1. J gave up 0 bases and V 2 bases, and 3 bases lay outside the gene matches. Germline CDR1 GTSNPN, CDR2 SVGIG (reference sequence). The CDR3 consists of 15 residues. The CDR3: CAWSNRGLSTDTQYF. The CDR3 DNA is TGTGCCTGGAGTAACAGGGGGCTAAGCACAGATACGCAGTATTTT.

The chain uses TRBV5-1 and TRBJ2-7; D might be TRBD1 (6 bases). Germline V gene data show CDR1 as SGHRS and CDR2 as YFSETQ. Trimming shortened V by 0 bases and J by 6 bases, and 16 bases separated the two germline ends. The CDR3 runs 15 residues. The CDR3 DNA sequence: TGCGCCAGCAGCTTGGACAGGGTCCGCGGATCCGAGCAGTACTTC. Encoded protein: CASSLDRVRGSEQYF.

Notes on this clone: The same CDR3 also results from other DNA sequences found in this sample. V is TRBV6-5 and J is TRBJ2-7, with 11 bases aligning to TRBD2. Unmatched junction bases numbered 7, after V lost 5 bases and J lost 4 bases. The CDR3 has 15 amino acids. Germline CDR1 and CDR2: MNHEY and SVGAGI. This CDR3 is CASSGTSGVSYEQYF. In nucleotides, the CDR3 is TGTGCCAGCAGTGGGACTAGCGGAGTCTCATACGAGCAGTACTTC.

This rearrangement joins TRBV5-1 to TRBJ2-3, with D perhaps TRBD1 (6 bases). CDR3 length equals 15 residues. Trimming left V 0 bases short and J 5 bases short, with 13 bases between. CDR1 SGHRS and CDR2 YFSETQ come from the germline V gene. CDR3 loop: CASSLEAGELDTQYF. The CDR3 DNA reads TGCGCCAGCAGCTTGGAGGCAGGGGAACTAGATACGCAGTATTTT. Together with reference TRBV5-1 and TRBJ2-3, the CDR3 gives the full variable domain: KAGVTQTPRYLIKTRGQQVTLSCSPISGHRSVSWYQQTPGQGLQFLFEYFSETQRNKGNFPGRFSGRQFSNSRSEMNVSTLELGDSALYLCASSLEAGELDTQYFGPGTRLTVL.

The V gene is TRBV28, the J gene TRBJ2-5, with 11 bases matching TRBD2. Trimming took 9 bases from V and 5 from J; bases not matched to a gene: 8. This CDR3 is built from 14 residues. Germline V gene data show CDR1 as MDHEN and CDR2 as SYDVKM. The CDR3 DNA is TGTGCCAGTATAGCGGGAGGGGGTTGGGAGACCCAGTACTTC. Translating it yields CASIAGGGWETQYF.

V and J are TRBV9 and TRBJ2-1; 7 bases agree with TRBD2. The CDR3 consists of 15 residues. Trimming at V came to 1 base and at J to 5 bases, leaving 6 bases not matched to a gene. The germline gives CDR1 SGDLS, CDR2 YYNGEE. CDR3 sequence (DNA): TGTGCCAGCAGCGTAAAAAGCGGGGCCAACAATGAGCAGTTCTTC. This encodes CASSVKSGANNEQFF.

V is TRBV4-3 and J is TRBJ1-2; 8 positions agree with TRBD1. Germline CDR1 is LGHNA and CDR2 is YSLEER. The V segment lost 0 bases and the J segment 4 bases; nucleotides outside the gene matches: 4. This CDR3 has 15 residues. The CDR3 spells CASSQENRGAYGYTF. DNA of the CDR3: TGCGCCAGCAGCCAAGAAAACAGGGGGGCCTATGGCTACACCTTC.

The rearrangement links TRBV11-2 to TRBJ2-3, with 12 bases aligning to TRBD2. This CDR3 region has 17 residues. V dropped 5 bases and J dropped 2; count of bases not matched to a gene: 8. Germline CDR1 and CDR2: SGHAT and FQNNGV. This CDR3 is CASSHPTSGGLTDTQYF. The CDR3, as DNA: TGTGCCAGCAGCCACCCGACTAGCGGGGGCCTCACAGATACGCAGTATTTT.